These 30 T cell receptor beta chains came from one sample sequenced in a study of T cell repertoires in cytomegalovirus infection. MiXCR, applied by TCRdb to the reads, yields one record per CDR3 protein. The sample contains about 310,000 distinct CDR3 sequences, roughly 25% of which appear only once. Their antigen targets remain unknown. The starting material was cultured PBMCs, obtained from culture after CMV antigen stimulation. Receptors were obtained from a human donor in good health (CMV status not recorded). Some clones in this sample may be carry-over from other donors' samples.

The chain employs TRBV7-6 and TRBJ2-1; 12 nucleotides align to TRBD2. Germline lookup yields CDR1 SGHVS and CDR2 FNYEAQ. Unmatched junction bases numbered 4, after V lost 5 bases and J lost 2 bases. This CDR3 contains 16 residues. CDR3 sequence reads: CASSPRLAGAYNEQFF. CDR3 nucleotides: TGTGCCAGCAGCCCCCGACTAGCGGGAGCCTACAATGAGCAGTTCTTC.

This clonotype appeared a few times. The chain recombines TRBV6-2 or TRBV6-3 with TRBJ2-5; TRBD2 matches 7 bases. CDR1 is MNHEY, CDR2 SVGEGT, per germline. Trimming took 1 base from V and 1 from J; bases not matched to a gene: 12. The CDR3 covers 18 residues. The CDR3 DNA follows: TGTGCCAGCAGTTACTGGGACTACCAAGTAGTAACCCAAGAGACCCAGTACTTC. Amino acid sequence: CASSYWDYQVVTQETQYF.

The CDR3 is CASSLGVSYEQYF. The CDR3, as DNA: TGTGCCAGCAGCCTCGGAGTCTCCTACGAGCAGTACTTC. The chain employs TRBV7-2 and TRBJ2-7; D remains unclear. Trimming removed 5 bases from V and 0 bases from J, with 8 bases in between. This CDR3 has 13 residues. Germline CDR1 is SGHTA and CDR2 is FQGNSA.

There are a few counts of this clonotype. The chain combines TRBV4-3 with TRBJ2-2; D could derive from TRBD1 or TRBD2 (5 bases each). The germline gives CDR1 LGHNA, CDR2 YSLEER. The V and J ends lost 4 bases and 8 bases respectively, with 17 bases between them. The CDR3 consists of 15 residues. The CDR3 nucleotides are TGCGCCAGCAGCCCAGTCGGGACCCCTGATGGGGAGCTGTTTTTT. Protein sequence: CASSPVGTPDGELFF.

This clonotype is classed as medium-sized. The rearrangement uses TRBV7-2 and TRBJ2-5; 13 nucleotides line up with TRBD2. The CDR3 runs to 15 residues. The V and J ends lost 4 bases and 2 bases, in that order; junction bases with no gene match: 1. Germline CDR1 SGHTA, CDR2 FQGNSA. The CDR3 DNA is TGTGCCAGCAGCTGGGGACTAGCGGGACAAGAGACCCAGTACTTC. Protein sequence: CASSWGLAGQETQYF.

The chain has TRBV7-9 and TRBJ2-7; 7 positions match TRBD1. V shed 5 bases and J 6 bases; nucleotides not matched to a gene: 13. The germline V gene has CDR1 SEHNR and CDR2 FQNEAQ (reference sequence). CDR3 length: 15 amino acids. Here the CDR3 reads CASSHPGTVYSEQYV. CDR3 sequence (DNA): TGTGCCAGCAGCCATCCCGGGACAGTTTACTCCGAGCAGTACGTC.

This sequence joins TRBV29-1 and TRBJ1-2; D is ambiguous. CDR3 length equals 13 residues. V lost 5 bases to trimming and J lost 2 bases, with 12 bases between them. Germline CDR1 and CDR2: SQVTM and ANQGSEA. CDR3 in DNA: TGCAGCGTTACCGTCAGTTTCAACTATGGCTACACCTTC. Amino acid sequence: CSVTVSFNYGYTF. Full variable domain (rest looked up from reference TRBV29-1 and TRBJ1-2): SAVISQKPSRDICQRGTSLTIQCQVDSQVTMMFWYRQQPGQSLTLIATANQGSEATYESGFVIDKFPISRPNLTFSTLTVSNMSPEDSSIYLCSVTVSFNYGYTFGSGTRLTVV.

The V and J genes are TRBV14 and TRBJ2-5; a weak D match, TRBD2 (5 bases). Trimming took 3 bases from V and 3 from J, leaving 11 bases between them. Germline V gives CDR1 SGHDN, CDR2 FVKESK. This CDR3 has 14 residues. Here the CDR3 reads CASSHDGIEETQYF. The CDR3 region has the DNA TGTGCCAGCAGCCACGACGGGATAGAAGAGACCCAGTACTTC.

The chain is built from TRBV2 and TRBJ2-5; D is perhaps TRBD2 (6 bases). The CDR3 contains 15 residues. The germline V gene has CDR1 SNHLY and CDR2 FYNNEI. Trimming stripped 3 bases from V and 4 bases from J, with 15 bases between. CDR3 DNA: TGTGCCAGCAGTGACGTGGCTAGCGTGGGAGAGACCCAGTACTTC. Its protein is CASSDVASVGETQYF.

The V gene is TRBV20-1, the J gene TRBJ1-6; D gene unclear. Germline-derived CDR1 and CDR2 are DFQATT and SNEGSKA (reference sequence). CDR3 length: 14 amino acids. The V end was cut by 1 base, the J end by 3 bases, with 7 bases between. The CDR3 region has the DNA TGCAGTGCTAGAGGAATGAGCTATAATTCACCCCTCCACTTT. Translated: CSARGMSYNSPLHF.

The V gene is TRBV7-3, the J gene TRBJ2-2; possible D gene TRBD1, 6 bases. CDR1 is SGHTA, CDR2 FQGTGA, per germline. This CDR3 is built from 17 residues. Trimming pared 3 bases from V and 0 bases from J, leaving 14 bases between. Here the CDR3 DNA reads TGTGCCAGCAGCTTCCACCGGGACAAGCCGAACACCGGGGAGCTGTTTTTT. Encoded protein: CASSFHRDKPNTGELFF.

The chain couples TRBV7-2 to TRBJ2-1; TRBD2 is a possible D gene (6 bases). Trimming took 5 bases from V and 3 from J, leaving 14 bases between them. The germline CDR1 and CDR2 sequences are SGHTA and FQGNSA. The CDR3 is 15 amino acids. Here the CDR3 DNA reads TGTGCCAGCAGCCTCGGGACTCTCAACTACAATGAGCAGTTCTTC. This sequence encodes CASSLGTLNYNEQFF.

This clonotype came up a few times. This rearrangement joins TRBV5-4 to TRBJ2-1, with 8 bases identical to TRBD2. Germline V gene data show CDR1 as SGHNT and CDR2 as YYREEE (reference sequence). This CDR3 region has 14 residues. J lost 5 bases, V lost 7 bases, and 8 bases had no gene match. For the CDR3, the DNA is TGTGCCAGCGCGGGGGGCGGGCCTCACAATGAGCAGTTCTTC. Translation gives CASAGGGPHNEQFF.

J is TRBJ2-3 and V is TRBV11-1; D ambiguous. CDR1 SGHAT and CDR2 FQDESV come from the germline V gene (reference sequence). The CDR3 runs to 14 residues. V gave up 4 bases and J gave up 2 bases, with 10 bases separating them. The CDR3 DNA is TGTGCCAGCAGCTGGGCTCCCAACACAGATACGCAGTATTTT. Translated, it gives CASSWAPNTDTQYF.

This clonotype was recorded at least ten times. The chain couples TRBV7-6 to TRBJ1-2; D remains ambiguous. The germline V and J ends were trimmed by 5 bases and 3 bases, with 10 bases remaining between them. This CDR3 is built from 13 residues. Per the germline V gene, CDR1 is SGHVS and CDR2 is FNYEAQ. The CDR3 DNA sequence: TGTGCCAGCAGCATCGGGGAGGACTATGGCTACACCTTC. This gives the protein CASSIGEDYGYTF.

This clonotype was detected only a few times. The V and J genes are TRBV28 and TRBJ1-2; tentative D call: TRBD1 (6 bases). Germline loops: CDR1 MDHEN, CDR2 SYDVKM. The V gene lost 1 base and the J gene lost 6 bases, with 21 bases spanning the gap. The CDR3 loop spans 17 amino acids. CDR3 DNA: TGTGCCAGCAGTTTATCATCAATCTGGTCGGGGGCAGATGGCTACACCTTC. Encoded protein: CASSLSSIWSGADGYTF.

The chain is built from TRBV6-6 and TRBJ2-1; no clear D. Germline V lookup: CDR1 MNHNY, CDR2 SVGAGI (reference sequence). Trimming pared 6 bases from V and 7 bases from J, leaving 7 bases between. The CDR3 covers 11 residues. The DNA of the CDR3 is TGTGCCAGCAGGAGGAATAATGAGCAGTTCTTC. Amino acid sequence: CASRRNNEQFF.

This chain uses TRBV19 with TRBJ2-7; D unclear. The CDR3 extends over 12 amino acids. Trimming removed 3 bases at V and 2 bases at J, with 5 bases between. Germline CDR1 reads LNHDA; CDR2 reads SQIVND (reference sequence). The CDR3 protein is CASSIGAYEQYF. In DNA form, the CDR3 reads TGTGCCAGTAGTATTGGAGCCTACGAGCAGTACTTC.

This chain connects TRBV7-9 to TRBJ2-3; possibly TRBD2 for D (5 bases). The V and J ends lost 5 bases and 2 bases respectively, with 11 bases between them. Germline V gene sequence: CDR1 SEHNR, CDR2 FQNEAQ (reference sequence). The CDR3 length is 14 residues. The chain's CDR3 is CASSPGIYTDTQYF. The CDR3 DNA reads as TGTGCCAGCAGCCCCGGGATCTACACAGATACGCAGTATTTT. The variable domain in full, completed from reference TRBV7-9 and TRBJ2-3, reads DTGVSQNPRHKITKRGQNVTFRCDPISEHNRLYWYRQTLGQGPEFLTYFQNEAQLEKSRLLSDRFSAERPKGSFSTLEIQRTEQGDSAMYLCASSPGIYTDTQYFGPGTRLTVL.

This clonotype was observed a few times. The V call is TRBV7-9, the J call TRBJ2-7; 8 bases align to TRBD2. Trimming took 5 bases from V and 1 from J; bases not matched to a gene: 10. Germline CDR1 reads SEHNR; CDR2 reads FQNEAQ (reference sequence). There are 16 residues in the CDR3. Here the CDR3 reads CASSPSGLALSYEQYF. The CDR3 nucleotides are TGTGCCAGCAGCCCATCAGGACTAGCTCTTTCCTACGAGCAGTACTTC. Full variable domain (missing parts from reference TRBV7-9 and TRBJ2-7): DTGVSQNPRHKITKRGQNVTFRCDPISEHNRLYWYRQTLGQGPEFLTYFQNEAQLEKSRLLSDRFSAERPKGSFSTLEIQRTEQGDSAMYLCASSPSGLALSYEQYFGPGTRLTVT.

This chain links TRBV30 with TRBJ2-2, with 8 positions matching TRBD1. V was clipped by 7 bases and J by 2 bases; unmatched bases: 9. Per the germline V gene, CDR1 is GTSNPN and CDR2 is SVGIG (reference sequence). The CDR3 has 15 residues. The CDR3 DNA reads as TGTGCCTACCGCAGGGGGCGGATAAACACCGGGGAGCTGTTTTTT. Its translation is CAYRRGRINTGELFF.

At least ten counts were recorded for this clonotype. CDR3 amino acids: CASSTGIYEQYV. In DNA, the CDR3 is TGTGCCAGCAGCACCGGGATCTACGAGCAGTACGTC. This rearrangement joins TRBV28 to TRBJ2-7; a possible D gene is TRBD2 (5 bases). V was pared by 6 bases and J by 3 bases, with 9 bases between. There are 12 residues in the CDR3. Germline V lookup: CDR1 MDHEN, CDR2 SYDVKM.

The V and J genes are TRBV20-1 and TRBJ2-1; 14 nucleotides agree with TRBD2. V dropped 6 bases and J dropped 5; count of bases not matched to a gene: 12. The CDR3 totals 17 residues. Germline V CDR1 and CDR2: DFQATT, SNEGSKA (reference sequence). As DNA, the CDR3 is TGCAGTGCCGGGGCCCGGACTAGCGGGAGGTTACACAATGAGCAGTTCTTC. Residues: CSAGARTSGRLHNEQFF.

This clonotype showed up just a few times. The rearrangement joins TRBV6-2 or TRBV6-3 to TRBJ2-7; 13 bases align to TRBD2. Germline-derived CDR1 and CDR2 are MNHEY and SVGEGT. CDR3 length: 17 amino acids. V shed 4 bases, J shed 5 bases, and the junction held 11 bases outside the gene matches. The chain's CDR3 is CASSSSKLAGGPDEQYF. DNA of the CDR3: TGTGCCAGCAGTTCGAGTAAACTAGCGGGAGGGCCGGACGAGCAGTACTTC.

The genes are TRBV2 and TRBJ1-5; TRBD1 matches 8 bases. V lost 5 bases to trimming and J lost 6 bases; unmatched junction nucleotides: 6. This CDR3 contains 14 residues. The germline V gene has CDR1 SNHLY and CDR2 FYNNEI. The CDR3 DNA is TGTGCCAGCAGTATCCTGACAGGGGCTCAGCCCCAGCATTTT. Translated, it gives CASSILTGAQPQHF. Full variable domain (missing parts from reference TRBV2 and TRBJ1-5): EPEVTQTPSHQVTQMGQEVILRCVPISNHLYFYWYRQILGQKVEFLVSFYNNEISEKSEIFDDQFSVERPDGSNFTLKIRSTKLEDSAMYFCASSILTGAQPQHFGDGTRLSIL.

With regard to this clonotype: This may be a read error: a much more frequent sequence differs by one nucleotide. The chain links TRBV11-2 to TRBJ1-5, with D maybe TRBD1 (5 bases). The CDR3 has 14 amino acids. Germline lookup yields CDR1 SGHAT and CDR2 FQNNGV. The CDR3 reads CVSSLVGGNQPQHF. The CDR3 DNA sequence: TGTGTCAGCAGCTTGGTCGGGGGGAATCAGCCCCAGCATTTT.

This clonotype has more than one count but fewer than ten. V gene TRBV30 combines with J gene TRBJ1-4; D remains ambiguous. CDR3 length: 13 amino acids. The V gene lost 3 bases and the J gene lost 6 bases, with 11 bases spanning the gap. The V gene's germline CDR1 is GTSNPN and CDR2 SVGIG (reference sequence). The CDR3 nucleotides are TGTGCCTGGAGCCGGGAGTTGGATGAAAAACTGTTTTTT. Protein: CAWSRELDEKLFF. The full variable domain, rest sourced from reference TRBV30 and TRBJ1-4, is SQTIHQWPATLVQPVGSPLSLECTVEGTSNPNLYWYRQAAGRGLQLLFYSVGIGQISSEVPQNLSASRPQDRQFILSSKKLLLSDSGFYLCAWSRELDEKLFFGSGTQLSVL.

This chain connects TRBV7-4 to TRBJ2-5; 8 nucleotides match TRBD2. The CDR3 spans 16 residues. CDR1 SGHVT and CDR2 SQSDAQ come from the germline V gene. The trim removed 2 bases at V and 2 bases at J, leaving 7 bases unmatched. The CDR3 spells CASSLSTSGLQETQYF. For the CDR3, the DNA is TGTGCCAGCAGCTTATCTACTAGCGGCCTGCAAGAGACCCAGTACTTC.

The DNA of the CDR3 is TGTGCCAGCAGCGTAGGGACCTACGGTGCGGGGGAGCTGTTTTTT. It yields the protein CASSVGTYGAGELFF. The gene calls are TRBV9 and TRBJ2-2; D remains unclear. The V gene's germline CDR1 is SGDLS and CDR2 YYNGEE. V shed 0 bases and J shed 8 bases, with 14 bases lying between them. This CDR3 has 15 residues.

This clonotype has more than one count but fewer than ten. This rearrangement joins TRBV12-5 to TRBJ2-1; a possible D gene is TRBD2 (6 bases). The CDR3 is 16 amino acids. Germline CDR1 and CDR2: LGHNT and FRNRAP. Deletions cut 5 bases from V and 9 bases from J, with 23 bases between. Here the CDR3 reads CASGQIPGLLVSEQFF. The CDR3 DNA follows: TGTGCTAGTGGTCAAATACCGGGACTCCTCGTCAGTGAGCAGTTCTTC.